This TCR beta chain derives from a study of sequential checkpoint blockade in melanoma. About the research overall: First-line arms were nivolumab then ipilimumab, or the reverse, randomized 1:1. Maintenance nivolumab came after either treatment sequence.

The CDR3 sequence is 12 residues long. Looked up from germline, CDR1 is SNHLY and CDR2 is FYNNEI. Trimming shortened V by 8 bases and J by 6 bases, and 14 bases separated the two germline ends. The treatment: randomized to nivolumab then ipilimumab (arm A) or the reverse (arm B). No patient had prior DNA-damaging chemotherapy. Sorted cells were live CD3+CD8+, lacking CD19 and CD56, from PBMCs. Only in-frame clones appear in the TCRdb table, and some are missing; sequencing was by immunoSEQ multiplex PCR. This table holds about 17,000 clones, about 67% found once. This clone appeared a single time. The receptor comes from a human donor with melanoma. The sample was CD8+ T cells sorted from blood (inferred from file names), taken from a patient given nivolumab and ipilimumab in sequence. The chain employs TRBV2 and TRBJ2-7; D not certain. DNA for the CDR3: TGTGCCAGCTCATCCCCCAGTCGCGAGCAGTACTTC. It encodes CASSSPSREQYF.